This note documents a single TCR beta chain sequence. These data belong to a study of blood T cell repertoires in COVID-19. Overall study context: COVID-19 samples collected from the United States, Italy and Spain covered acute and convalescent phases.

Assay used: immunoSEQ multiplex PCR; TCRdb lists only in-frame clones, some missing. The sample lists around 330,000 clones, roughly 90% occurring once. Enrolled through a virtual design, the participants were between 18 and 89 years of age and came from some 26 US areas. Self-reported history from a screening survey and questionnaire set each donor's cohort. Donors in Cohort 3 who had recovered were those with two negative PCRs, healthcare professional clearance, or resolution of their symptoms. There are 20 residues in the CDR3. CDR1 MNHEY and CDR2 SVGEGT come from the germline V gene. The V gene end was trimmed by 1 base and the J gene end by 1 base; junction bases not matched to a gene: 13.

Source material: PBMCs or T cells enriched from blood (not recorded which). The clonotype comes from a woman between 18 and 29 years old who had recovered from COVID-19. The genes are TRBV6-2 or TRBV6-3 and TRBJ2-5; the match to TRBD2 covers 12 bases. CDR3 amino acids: CASSYLLAGGAPTLQETQYF. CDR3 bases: TGTGCCAGCAGTTACTTACTAGCGGGGGGCGCGCCTACTCTCCAAGAGACCCAGTACTTC.